This is a list of T cell receptor beta chains from one sample in a study of esophageal squamous cell carcinoma under preoperative chemotherapy. Using its own MiXCR run on the PCR reads, TCRdb lists one record per CDR3 protein. The sample comprises approximately 15,000 distinct CDR3 sequences, approximately 57% of which are singletons, and around 50% rests with the top ten. This sample was obtained from a patient given preoperative chemotherapy. The receptor source for this set is a human donor with esophageal squamous cell carcinoma. The donor label of this sample is uncertain. Both conserved end residues are part of each CDR3. The D gene is left open where the match is weak. Some rows have no size entry. The others give once, few or many, or a class for an expanded clone.

clone size,J gene,V gene,CDR3 length,D gene,CDR3 DNA,CDR3 protein
NA,TRBJ2-5,TRBV10-3,14,NA,TGTGCGGGGGGAGGGGGCCGGGAACAAGAGACCCAGTACTTC,CAGGGGREQETQYF
once,TRBJ2-4,TRBV6-4,16,NA,TGTGCCAGCAGTCCTTCGGGGGCGGGAGCCAAAAATACGCAGTATTTC,CASSPSGAGAKNTQYF
NA,TRBJ2-1,TRBV7-2,16,NA,TGTGCCAGCAGCTTAGCGCTTAGTGTGAGCACAAATGCGCAGTTCTTC,CASSLALSVSTNAQFF
large,TRBJ2-5,TRBV6-6,15,NA,TGTGCCAGCACCCCAAAGGACAGAAACCAAGAGACCCAGTACTTC,CASTPKDRNQETQYF
once,TRBJ2-4,TRBV6-1,16,NA,NA,CASSEWGTGAKNMQYF
NA,TRBJ2-3,TRBV6-1,16,TRBD2,TGTGCCAGCAGTCGCAAGCGGGGGGACGCGGAAGATACGCAGTATTTT,CASSRKRGDAEDTQYF
NA,TRBJ2-5,TRBV6-1,13,NA,TGTGCCAGCAGCCCCGGGGTCCTAGAGACCCAGTACTTC,CASSPGVLETQYF
medium-sized,TRBJ2-5,TRBV27,14,NA,TGTGCCAGCAGTCAAGGGGGGAACGGGGAGACCCAGTACTTC,CASSQGGNGETQYF
many,TRBJ1-3,TRBV6-1,13,NA,TGTGCCAGCAGCTCGACGGAAGGAAACACCATATATTTT,CASSSTEGNTIYF
NA,TRBJ2-7,TRBV5-5,17,TRBD1,TGTGCCAGCAGCTTCCCGGGACAGGGATGGTCCGGGGAGGCGCAGTACTTC,CASSFPGQGWSGEAQYF
NA,TRBJ2-3,TRBV6-5,11,NA,TGTGCCAGCAGTTACTACAATGAGCAGTACTTT,CASSYYNEQYF
NA,TRBJ1-1,TRBV6-1,15,NA,TGTGCCAGCAGTGAAGCTGCAGGGTTTCGGACTGAAGCTTTCTTT,CASSEAAGFRTEAFF
NA,TRBJ2-2,TRBV6-1,18,NA,TGTGCCAGCAGTGAACATCTCCCACTTGTTCGGAGGACCGATACGCTGTATTTT,CASSEHLPLVRRTDTLYF
NA,TRBJ2-4,TRBV10-3,12,NA,TGCGCGGGCATGGGAGCTAAAAACACGCAGTACTTC,CAGMGAKNTQYF
medium-sized,TRBJ2-3,TRBV6-5,11,NA,TGTGCCAGCAGTTACCCAGATACGCAGTATTTT,CASSYPDTQYF
NA,TRBJ1-3,TRBV6-1,15,TRBD1,TGTGCCAGCAGGTCGACAGGGGAATGGGGAAACACCATATATTTT,CASRSTGEWGNTIYF
many,TRBJ2-7,TRBV6-1,16,TRBD2,TGTGCCAGCAGTGAAAACCTAGCGGGAGGCTTCTACGAGCAGTACTTC,CASSENLAGGFYEQYF
NA,TRBJ2-3,TRBV6-1,14,NA,TGTGCCAGCAGCCTGGGACTCAGCACCGGGGCGCAGTATTTT,CASSLGLSTGAQYF
once,TRBJ2-1,TRBV7-2,15,TRBD2,TGTGCCAGGAGCTTAGATAGCGGGGCCAAAGATGAGCAGTTCTTC,CARSLDSGAKDEQFF
NA,TRBJ2-5,TRBV10-3,14,NA,TGTGCGGGGAGTGGGGGGATGGGTAAAGAGACGCAGTATTTC,CAGSGGMGKETQYF
NA,TRBJ2-1,TRBV10-3,15,NA,TGTGCCGGGAGGCTCGGGGGCCGTGACCAAGAGACCCAGTTCTTC,CAGRLGGRDQETQFF
NA,TRBJ2-3,TRBV6-1,14,NA,TGTGCGGGCCTGGGGGGCTGCGTGCGGGAGACGCAGTATTTC,CAGLGGCVRETQYF
NA,TRBJ2-1,TRBV6-1,17,TRBD2,TGTGCCAGCAGTGCGGGCGGGGGGGGGAGTGGCCAAGAGACGCAGTATTTC,CASSAGGGGSGQETQYF
NA,TRBJ2-4,TRBV6-1,15,NA,TGTGCCAGCACCATGGGGTTCCAAGCCGAAAACATTCGGTATTTC,CASTMGFQAENIRYF
once,TRBJ2-4,TRBV10-3,14,NA,TGTGCGGGCGGCGGCGGACGGGAAGGGGACACCCAGTACTTC,CAGGGGREGDTQYF
NA,TRBJ2-3,TRBV6-8,15,NA,TGTGCCAGCAGTCCCTCCCGGGGGCGGCCAGATACCCAGTACTTT,CASSPSRGRPDTQYF
NA,TRBJ2-2,TRBV6-1,15,NA,TGTGCCAGCAGATCTAGGGCTGTGAACACCGGTGCGCAGTTTTTT,CASRSRAVNTGAQFF
NA,TRBJ2-7,TRBV23-1,16,NA,TGCGCCACACACGCGGATCCCCAGTTTGAGGTACGCGAGCAGTACTTC,CATHADPQFEVREQYF
NA,TRBJ2-3,TRBV5-1,17,TRBD2,TGCGCCAGCAGCTCGACTAGCGGGAGCCCCGGCACAGATACGCAGTATTTT,CASSSTSGSPGTDTQYF
many,TRBJ2-3,TRBV27,15,NA,TGTGCCAGCATAGGTTCCGGGGGGCAAACAGATACGCAGTATTTT,CASIGSGGQTDTQYF
few,TRBJ2-1,TRBV27,16,NA,TGTGCCAGCAGTAGCCCGAGGGGACGCTCCTACAATGAGCAGTTCTTC,CASSSPRGRSYNEQFF
few,TRBJ2-3,TRBV6-1,14,NA,TGTGCCAGCAGCCTGGGACTCAACACCGATACGCAGTATTTT,CASSLGLNTDTQYF